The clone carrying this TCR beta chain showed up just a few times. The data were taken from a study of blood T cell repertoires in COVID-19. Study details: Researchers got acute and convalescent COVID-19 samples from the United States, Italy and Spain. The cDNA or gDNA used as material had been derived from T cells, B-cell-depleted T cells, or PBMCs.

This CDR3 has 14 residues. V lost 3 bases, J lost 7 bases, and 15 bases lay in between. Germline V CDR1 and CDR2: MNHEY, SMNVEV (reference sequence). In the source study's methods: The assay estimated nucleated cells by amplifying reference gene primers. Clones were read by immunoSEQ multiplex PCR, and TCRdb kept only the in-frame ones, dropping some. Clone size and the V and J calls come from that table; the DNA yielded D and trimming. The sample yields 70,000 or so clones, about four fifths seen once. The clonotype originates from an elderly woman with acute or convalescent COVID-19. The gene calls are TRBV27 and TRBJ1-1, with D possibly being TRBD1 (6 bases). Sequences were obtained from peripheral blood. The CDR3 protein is CASSLTGRLIEAFF. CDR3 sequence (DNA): TGTGCCAGCAGTTTGACAGGAAGACTTATTGAAGCTTTCTTT.